The source of this T cell receptor beta chain is a study of blood T cell repertoires in COVID-19. The CDR3 covers 16 residues. Germline V gives CDR1 MGHDK, CDR2 SYGVNS. Unmatched junction bases numbered 9, after V lost 1 base and J lost 7 bases. Sequencing was performed with immunoSEQ multiplex PCR; in TCRdb, only in-frame clones are kept and a portion is missing. The repertoire holds about 100,000 clones, with roughly 80% as singletons. The V gene is TRBV25-1, the J gene TRBJ1-4; 7 bases agree with TRBD1. The sequencing input was peripheral blood. The clonotype originates from a man aged 70-80 years with active or convalescent COVID-19. The CDR3 DNA reads TGTGCCAGCAGTGAATTTAAGGGGGCATTGGGTGAAAAACTGTTTTTT. The encoded protein is CASSEFKGALGEKLFF.